The 30 T cell receptor beta chains below were found in one sample sequenced in a study of T cells in localized non-small cell lung cancer. Profiling relied on immunoSEQ multiplex PCR, and the TCRdb table lists in-frame clones only, not all of them. The sample contains fewer than 2,000 clones, about a quarter of which appear only once. The specimen was lung tumor tissue, collected before any cancer treatment. The receptors here all came from a man aged 40 to 70 with stage I lung adenocarcinoma.

The chain links TRBV28 to TRBJ2-5; 7 bases are a match to TRBD2. This CDR3 contains 15 residues. The J segment lost 5 bases and the V segment lost 5 bases, leaving 11 bases of the junction unmatched. The germline V gene has CDR1 MDHEN and CDR2 SYDVKM. CDR3 sequence (DNA): TGTGCCAGCAGTACCCAAGCGGGAATCGGGGAGACCCAGTACTTC. It specifies CASSTQAGIGETQYF. Together with reference TRBV28 and TRBJ2-5, the CDR3 gives the full variable domain: DVKVTQSSRYLVKRTGEKVFLECVQDMDHENMFWYRQDPGLGLRLIYFSYDVKMKEKGDIPEGYSVSREKKERFSLILESASTNQTSMYLCASSTQAGIGETQYFGPGTRLLVL.

This clone was seen a handful of times. The chain joins TRBV28 to TRBJ1-2; 8 bases are shared with TRBD1. Looked up from germline, CDR1 is MDHEN and CDR2 is SYDVKM. V shed 10 bases and J 6 bases; nucleotides not matched to a gene: 7. CDR3 length equals 12 residues. In DNA, the CDR3 is TGTGCCATCCCCGGGACAGGTCATGGCTACACCTTC. Translation gives CAIPGTGHGYTF.

The chain carries TRBV7-2 and TRBJ1-2; tentatively, D is TRBD1 (6 bases). CDR1 and CDR2 from the germline V gene are SGHTA and FQGNSA. Trimming shortened V by 2 bases and J by 8 bases, and 12 bases separated the two germline ends. The CDR3 covers 13 residues. The CDR3 is CASSLSSGVGYTF. In DNA form, the CDR3 reads TGTGCCAGCAGCTTAAGTTCAGGGGTCGGCTACACCTTC.

The V gene is TRBV9, the J gene TRBJ2-7; D gene unclear. The CDR3 loop spans 15 amino acids. Germline V gives CDR1 SGDLS, CDR2 YYNGEE. The V and J ends lost 7 bases and 3 bases respectively, with 20 bases between them. For the CDR3, the DNA is TGTGCCAGCGATCTCGGTCAAAGGGTCAACTACGAGCAGTACTTC. Translating it yields CASDLGQRVNYEQYF.

This clone showed up just a few times. V usage is TRBV29-1 and J usage is TRBJ2-5; D remains unclear. This CDR3 is 12 amino acids long. Trimming removed 6 bases from V and 0 bases from J, with 8 bases in between. Germline V gives CDR1 SQVTM, CDR2 ANQGSEA. CDR3 DNA sequence: TGCAGCGTCGGACGTAACCAAGAGACCCAGTACTTC. Translation: CSVGRNQETQYF.

V and J are TRBV11-3 and TRBJ1-2; D might be TRBD1 (5 bases). V was clipped by 5 bases and J by 4 bases, with 17 bases between them. CDR3 size: 15 residues. The germline CDR1 and CDR2 sequences are SGHNT and YENEEA. The CDR3, as DNA: TGTGCCAGCAGCGATACAGGACTGTTTGGCTATGGCTACACCTTC. Residues: CASSDTGLFGYGYTF.

This clone occurred once. This rearrangement joins TRBV19 to TRBJ1-4, with 8 bases identical to TRBD1. The CDR3 extends over 14 amino acids. Germline loops: CDR1 LNHDA, CDR2 SQIVND (reference sequence). Trimming removed 3 bases from V and 8 bases from J; junction bases left unmatched: 5. The CDR3 loop is CASSIGQGTEKLFF. The CDR3 DNA is TGTGCCAGTAGTATTGGACAGGGTACCGAAAAACTGTTTTTT.

The sample holds a few counts of this clone. This chain uses TRBV7-5 with TRBJ1-3; TRBD1, the table's D call, was not compared with the DNA. TRBV7-5 is a pseudogene segment. The CDR3 is 15 amino acids. CDR3 protein: CASSQDSYSGNTIYF. The DNA for the CDR3 is TGTGCCAGCAGCCAGGACAGCTACTCTGGAAACACCATATATTTT.

This clone was detected only a few times. This chain connects TRBV19 to TRBJ2-7; the D gene is possibly TRBD1 (6 bases). This CDR3 is built from 15 residues. The V end lost 3 bases, the J end lost 5 bases, and 17 bases lay between the germline ends. Germline V CDR1 and CDR2: LNHDA, SQIVND (reference sequence). CDR3 sequence reads: CASSIGVQGRDEQYF. Written as DNA, the CDR3 is TGTGCCAGTAGTATTGGGGTGCAGGGGCGCGACGAGCAGTACTTC.

The CDR3 nucleotides are TGTGCCAGCAAGAAGGACTCCGATACGCAGTATTTT. Translating gives CASKKDSDTQYF. J is TRBJ2-3 and V is TRBV9, with a weak D call TRBD2 (5 bases). V was clipped by 6 bases and J by 6 bases, with 11 bases between them. The CDR3 has 12 amino acids. Germline V lookup: CDR1 SGDLS, CDR2 YYNGEE.

The chain has TRBV18 and TRBJ1-2, with TRBD1 as a possible D gene (5 bases). Germline CDR1 reads KGHSH; CDR2 reads LQKENI. The CDR3 extends over 17 amino acids. The V gene lost 1 base and the J gene lost 8 bases, with 23 bases spanning the gap. The CDR3 protein is CASSPRGTGEGAEGYTF. The DNA of the CDR3 is TGTGCCAGCTCACCACGCGGAACGGGTGAAGGGGCAGAGGGCTACACCTTC.

Within the sample, this clone is large (0.1 to 1%). The chain employs TRBV28 and TRBJ1-1, with D maybe TRBD1 (6 bases). Looked up from germline, CDR1 is MDHEN and CDR2 is SYDVKM. The V and J ends lost 6 bases and 1 base respectively, with 9 bases between them. This CDR3 is built from 13 residues. CDR3 nucleotide sequence: TGTGCCAGCAGAAGACAGGAGAACACTGAAGCTTTCTTT. Amino acids: CASRRQENTEAFF. The variable domain in full, with the rest retrieved from reference TRBV28 and TRBJ1-1, is DVKVTQSSRYLVKRTGEKVFLECVQDMDHENMFWYRQDPGLGLRLIYFSYDVKMKEKGDIPEGYSVSREKKERFSLILESASTNQTSMYLCASRRQENTEAFFGQGTRLTVV.

This clone was counted a few times. The chain uses TRBV6-8 and TRBJ1-5; D not resolved. With 1 base removed from V and 4 bases from J, the gap between germline ends came to 2 bases. The CDR3 length is 12 residues. Per germline, CDR1 MNHGY and CDR2 SAAAGT. The CDR3 here is CASSYLNQPQHF. The DNA of the CDR3 is TGTGCCAGCAGTTACTTGAATCAGCCCCAGCATTTT.

With respect to this clone: At one of its ends the junction is not consistent with the germline gene, which may arise from a read error. The chain combines TRBV29-1 with TRBJ1-2; no clear D. The CDR3 is 12 amino acids. CDR1 SQVTM and CDR2 ANQGSEA come from the germline V gene. The CDR3 protein is CSVQDHNYGYTF. CDR3 nucleotide sequence: TGCAGCGTTCAAGACCACAACTATGGCTACACCTTC. Filled out from reference TRBV29-1 and TRBJ1-2, the complete variable domain reads SAVISQKPSRDICQRGTSLTIQCQVDSQVTMMFWYRQQPGQSLTLIATANQGSEATYESGFVIDKFPISRPNLTFSTLTVSNMSPEDSSIYLCSVQDHNYGYTFGSGTRLTVV.

This sequence joins TRBV9 and TRBJ1-3; the D is unclear. This CDR3 spans 14 amino acids. V was shortened by 4 bases and J by 0 bases, with 8 bases between the two germline ends. Germline V gene sequence: CDR1 SGDLS, CDR2 YYNGEE. Here the CDR3 reads CASSLGISGNTIYF. The CDR3, as DNA: TGTGCCAGCAGCCTAGGGATCTCTGGAAACACCATATATTTT.

This clone was counted only a few times. The chain links TRBV9 to TRBJ2-5; 10 bases are shared with TRBD1. The V segment lost 7 bases and the J segment 6 bases; nucleotides outside the gene matches: 9. Germline CDR1 and CDR2: SGDLS and YYNGEE. This CDR3 has 14 residues. This CDR3 reads CASRPGQGEQTQYF. The CDR3 DNA sequence: TGTGCCAGCCGTCCAGGACAGGGGGAGCAGACCCAGTACTTC.

This sequence joins TRBV28 and TRBJ2-3; a weak D match, TRBD2 (5 bases). The CDR3 is 14 amino acids. Germline CDR1 and CDR2: MDHEN and SYDVKM. V lost 2 bases and J lost 2, with 8 bases in between. The CDR3 bases are TGTGCCAGCAGTTTAGCGGGTGCCACAGATACGCAGTATTTT. It yields the protein CASSLAGATDTQYF.

This chain uses TRBV28 with TRBJ2-1; D unclear. Germline CDR1 is MDHEN and CDR2 is SYDVKM. The V end was cut by 4 bases, the J end by 0 bases, with 10 bases between. The CDR3 spans 15 residues. For the CDR3, the DNA is TGTGCCAGCAGTTGGATAGCTAGCTCCTACAATGAGCAGTTCTTC. Its protein product is CASSWIASSYNEQFF.

The gene calls are TRBV5-1 and TRBJ2-6; no reliable D call. CDR1 SGHRS and CDR2 YFSETQ come from the germline V gene. V was cut by 0 bases and J by 4 bases, with 5 bases left in between. This CDR3 region has 14 residues. In DNA form, the CDR3 reads TGCGCCAGCAGCTTGGAACCGGGGGCCAACGTCCTGACTTTC. As protein: CASSLEPGANVLTF.

The chain joins TRBV11-3 to TRBJ1-4; D uncertain. The germline V and J ends were trimmed by 5 bases and 3 bases, with 13 bases remaining between them. The CDR3 runs to 15 residues. Per germline, CDR1 SGHNT and CDR2 YENEEA. CDR3 amino acids: CASSVSPSPNEKLFF. Written as DNA, the CDR3 is TGTGCCAGCAGCGTCTCCCCTAGCCCTAATGAAAAACTGTTTTTT.

The V gene is TRBV5-1, the J gene TRBJ2-3, with TRBD2 identical over 12 bases. The junction had 18 bases not matched to a gene; V was cut back by 3 bases and J by 4 bases. Germline-derived CDR1 and CDR2 are SGHRS and YFSETQ. The CDR3 is 20 residues long. CDR3 protein: CASSSSDRETSGSLADTQYF. The CDR3 DNA sequence: TGCGCCAGCAGCTCCTCGGACAGGGAGACTAGCGGGAGTCTGGCAGATACGCAGTATTTT.

This clone rates as large. The chain joins TRBV11-3 to TRBJ1-1; the D gene is possibly TRBD1 (6 bases). CDR3 length: 15 amino acids. CDR1 and CDR2 (germline): SGHNT, YENEEA. The V end lost 5 bases, the J end lost 4 bases, and 17 bases lay between the germline ends. The CDR3 loop reads CASSPLGGAATEAFF. CDR3 in DNA: TGTGCCAGCAGCCCCCTAGGGGGGGCGGCCACTGAAGCTTTCTTT.

The J gene is TRBJ2-1, the V gene TRBV11-3; 13 bases align to TRBD2. CDR1 is SGHNT and CDR2 is YENEEA in the germline V gene. V lost 5 bases, J lost 1 base, and 11 bases stayed unmatched. This CDR3 is built from 19 residues. The CDR3 sequence is CASSRPGLAGISSYNEQFF. Here the CDR3 DNA reads TGTGCCAGCAGCCGCCCGGGACTAGCGGGAATAAGTTCCTACAATGAGCAGTTCTTC.

The CDR3 sequence: CASSPTGASNQPQHF. The CDR3 region has the DNA TGTGCCAGCTCGCCAACAGGGGCTAGCAATCAGCCCCAGCATTTT. V is TRBV18 and J is TRBJ1-5; 7 bases are a match to TRBD1. Trimming cost V 6 bases and J 0 bases; bases outside gene matches: 5. The CDR3 has 15 residues. Germline V CDR1 and CDR2: KGHSH, LQKENI. The variable domain in full, completed from reference TRBV18 and TRBJ1-5, reads NAGVMQNPRHLVRRRGQEARLRCSPMKGHSHVYWYRQLPEEGLKFMVYLQKENIIDESGMPKERFSAEFPKEGPSILRIQQVVRGDSAAYFCASSPTGASNQPQHFGDGTRLSIL.

The genes are TRBV19 and TRBJ2-1; no reliable D call. This CDR3 comprises 13 residues. The germline V gene has CDR1 LNHDA and CDR2 SQIVND (reference sequence). The ends were cut back, 5 bases at V and 5 bases at J, with 10 bases in the middle. The CDR3 nucleotides are TGTGCCAGTAGTTTGGGTTTAGACAATGAGCAGTTCTTC. Encoded protein: CASSLGLDNEQFF.

In its sample, this clone was seen a few times. CDR3 sequence: CASSPEGGYNEQFF. The CDR3 nucleotides are TGTGCCAGCAGCCCAGAGGGGGGGTACAATGAGCAGTTCTTC. The chain uses TRBV11-3 and TRBJ2-1, with D possibly matching TRBD2 (7 bases). Trimming pared 5 bases from V and 4 bases from J, leaving 12 bases between. The CDR3 extends over 14 amino acids. Germline V gene lookup returns CDR1 SGHNT and CDR2 YENEEA.

CDR3 nucleotide sequence: TGTGCCAGCAGCGTAGCTTTCGGGGTTGATACGCAGTATTTT. It encodes CASSVAFGVDTQYF. The chain recombines TRBV9 with TRBJ2-3, with a tentative D call TRBD2 (5 bases). CDR3 length: 14 amino acids. The germline V gene has CDR1 SGDLS and CDR2 YYNGEE. V was clipped by 0 bases and J by 6 bases, with 11 bases between them.

This clone counts as medium-sized. V is TRBV9 and J is TRBJ1-1, with 7 bases aligning to TRBD1. J lost 5 bases, V lost 4 bases, and 5 bases had no gene match. Germline assignment: CDR1 SGDLS and CDR2 YYNGEE. The CDR3 contains 13 residues. CDR3: CASSFDRATEAFF. CDR3 coding DNA: TGTGCCAGCAGCTTCGACAGGGCGACTGAAGCTTTCTTT.

This chain joins TRBV28 and TRBJ2-7; TRBD1 is a possible D gene (5 bases). This CDR3 region has 16 residues. In germline, CDR1 is MDHEN, CDR2 SYDVKM. V lost 6 bases, J lost 3 bases, and 21 bases lay in between. The CDR3, as DNA: TGTGCCAGCAGCCAATGGGGTCGTACCACAGGCTACGAGCAGTACTTC. It codes for CASSQWGRTTGYEQYF.

Sample share makes this clone medium-sized (0.01 to 0.1%). This chain uses TRBV14 with TRBJ2-7; D remains unclear. Germline V lookup: CDR1 SGHDN, CDR2 FVKESK. There are 14 residues in the CDR3. V gave up 4 bases and J gave up 2 bases, with 12 bases separating them. The CDR3 reads CASSRLGTAYEQYF. The CDR3 DNA is TGTGCCAGCAGCCGTTTAGGTACAGCCTACGAGCAGTACTTC.